This is a list of T cell receptor beta chains from one sample in a study of cytomegalovirus exposure and HLA in healthy donors. Assay: immunoSEQ multiplex PCR; the TCRdb copy retains only in-frame clones and omits some. The sample has 55,000 to 85,000 clones; approximately 79% are singletons. Source material: PBMCs. Receptors originate from a middle-aged woman in good health and CMV-seropositive. Both conserved end residues are part of each CDR3. The D gene is left open where the match is weak. Size is stated for part of the rows, as once, few or many counts, or as a class when the clone is expanded.

j_call: TRBJ1-3
clone_size: -
cdr3_length: 14
v_call: TRBV19
d_call: -
cdr3_nt: TGTGCCAGTACGAGGGGGGGATCCGGAAACACCATATATTTT
cdr3_aa: CASTRGGSGNTIYF

j_call: TRBJ2-5
clone_size: -
cdr3_length: 13
v_call: TRBV2
d_call: -
cdr3_nt: TGTGCCAGCAGTGCGGGACAAGGAGAGACCCAGTACTTC
cdr3_aa: CASSAGQGETQYF

j_call: TRBJ2-2
clone_size: once
cdr3_length: 15
v_call: TRBV25-1
d_call: -
cdr3_nt: TGTGCCAGCAGTGCGGACACCTCAGGGACCGGGGAGCTGTTTTTT
cdr3_aa: CASSADTSGTGELFF

j_call: TRBJ2-1
clone_size: -
cdr3_length: 15
v_call: TRBV5-4
d_call: -
cdr3_nt: TGTGCCAGCAGCTTGGTGTCAGGGCGGCAGAATGAGCAGTTCTTC
cdr3_aa: CASSLVSGRQNEQFF

j_call: TRBJ2-7
clone_size: -
cdr3_length: 15
v_call: TRBV6-5
d_call: -
cdr3_nt: TGTGCCAGCAGTAGTAGCACCATTACCTTTTACGAGCAGTACTTC
cdr3_aa: CASSSSTITFYEQYF

j_call: TRBJ1-3
clone_size: -
cdr3_length: 16
v_call: TRBV4-2
d_call: -
cdr3_nt: TGTGCCAGCAGCCCAGGCCTTAGGACAACTGGAAACACCATATATTTT
cdr3_aa: CASSPGLRTTGNTIYF

j_call: TRBJ1-2
clone_size: -
cdr3_length: 11
v_call: TRBV20-1
d_call: -
cdr3_nt: TGCAGTGCCATGGTCAGCTATGGCTACACCTTC
cdr3_aa: CSAMVSYGYTF

j_call: TRBJ2-7
clone_size: few
cdr3_length: 13
v_call: TRBV18
d_call: TRBD1
cdr3_nt: TGTGCCAGCTCACCAGGGACAGGCAACGAGCAGTACTTC
cdr3_aa: CASSPGTGNEQYF

j_call: TRBJ2-2
clone_size: -
cdr3_length: 14
v_call: TRBV5-1
d_call: -
cdr3_nt: TGCGCCAGCAGCGGGGGGGGCTACACCGGGGAGCTGTTTTTT
cdr3_aa: CASSGGGYTGELFF

j_call: TRBJ2-1
clone_size: -
cdr3_length: 16
v_call: TRBV5-1
d_call: -
cdr3_nt: TGCGCCAGCAGCTTGGATGGGCAGATACACTACAATGAGCAGTTCTTC
cdr3_aa: CASSLDGQIHYNEQFF

j_call: TRBJ1-3
clone_size: few
cdr3_length: 15
v_call: TRBV19
d_call: TRBD1
cdr3_nt: TGTGCCAGTAGTAACCGACAGGGCTCTGGAAACACCATATATTTT
cdr3_aa: CASSNRQGSGNTIYF

j_call: TRBJ2-5
clone_size: -
cdr3_length: 15
v_call: TRBV13
d_call: TRBD2
cdr3_nt: TGTGCCAGCAGCTTAGGGACTAGCGGCCAAGAGACCCAGTACTTC
cdr3_aa: CASSLGTSGQETQYF

j_call: TRBJ1-6
clone_size: -
cdr3_length: 14
v_call: TRBV28
d_call: TRBD1
cdr3_nt: TGTGCCAGCAGTACCACAGGGGGGGATTCACCCCTCCACTTT
cdr3_aa: CASSTTGGDSPLHF

j_call: TRBJ2-1
clone_size: once
cdr3_length: 15
v_call: TRBV9
d_call: TRBD2
cdr3_nt: TGTGCCAGCAGCGAACGGGGGGACTCCTACAATGAGCAGTTCTTC
cdr3_aa: CASSERGDSYNEQFF

j_call: TRBJ1-1
clone_size: -
cdr3_length: 15
v_call: TRBV5-5
d_call: -
cdr3_nt: TGTGCCAGCAGCTTCCCAGGGCGACTGAACACTGAAGCTTTCTTT
cdr3_aa: CASSFPGRLNTEAFF

j_call: TRBJ1-2
clone_size: -
cdr3_length: 13
v_call: TRBV11-1
d_call: -
cdr3_nt: TGTGCCAGCAGCTTGGGACACCTCTATGGCTACACCTTC
cdr3_aa: CASSLGHLYGYTF

j_call: TRBJ2-3
clone_size: -
cdr3_length: 16
v_call: TRBV11-2
d_call: -
cdr3_nt: TGTGCCAGCAGCTTTAGGCAGCGGGTAAGCACAGATACGCAGTATTTT
cdr3_aa: CASSFRQRVSTDTQYF

j_call: TRBJ2-7
clone_size: -
cdr3_length: 14
v_call: TRBV25-1
d_call: TRBD2
cdr3_nt: TGTGCCAGCGCAAGAGGACTAGCGGTCTACGAGCAGTACTTC
cdr3_aa: CASARGLAVYEQYF

j_call: TRBJ2-5
clone_size: -
cdr3_length: 15
v_call: TRBV7-9
d_call: TRBD2
cdr3_nt: TGTGCCAGCAGCCCCGGGGCGGGGGGACAAGAGACCCAGTACTTC
cdr3_aa: CASSPGAGGQETQYF

j_call: TRBJ2-7
clone_size: -
cdr3_length: 13
v_call: TRBV11-3
d_call: -
cdr3_nt: TGTGCCAGCAGCTTCGACGTTGGGAGGGAGCAGTACTTC
cdr3_aa: CASSFDVGREQYF

j_call: TRBJ1-6
clone_size: -
cdr3_length: 15
v_call: TRBV18
d_call: TRBD1
cdr3_nt: TGTGCCAGCTCACGCGGGACAGGGGAGAATTCACCCCTCCACTTT
cdr3_aa: CASSRGTGENSPLHF

j_call: TRBJ2-3
clone_size: -
cdr3_length: 16
v_call: TRBV5-4
d_call: TRBD2
cdr3_nt: TGTGCCAGCAGCCGCCTGACTAGCGGGGACACAGATACGCAGTATTTT
cdr3_aa: CASSRLTSGDTDTQYF

j_call: TRBJ2-5
clone_size: -
cdr3_length: 11
v_call: TRBV20-1
d_call: -
cdr3_nt: TGCAGTGCCGGGACTTGGGAGACCCAGTACTTC
cdr3_aa: CSAGTWETQYF

j_call: TRBJ1-5
clone_size: -
cdr3_length: 15
v_call: TRBV5-1
d_call: -
cdr3_nt: TGCGCCAGCAGCTTGGAAGGTGGGCATGGTCAGCCCCAGCATTTT
cdr3_aa: CASSLEGGHGQPQHF

j_call: TRBJ1-6
clone_size: -
cdr3_length: 17
v_call: TRBV18
d_call: TRBD1
cdr3_nt: TGTGCCAGCTCACCACTCCCAGGGGGTCGGAATAATTCACCCCTCCACTTT
cdr3_aa: CASSPLPGGRNNSPLHF

j_call: TRBJ2-2
clone_size: -
cdr3_length: 14
v_call: TRBV5-1
d_call: -
cdr3_nt: TGCGCCAGCAGTGTACTTGAGGGCACCGGGGAGCTGTTTTTT
cdr3_aa: CASSVLEGTGELFF

j_call: TRBJ1-6
clone_size: -
cdr3_length: 15
v_call: TRBV7-8
d_call: -
cdr3_nt: TGTGCCAGCAGCCCCTGGCGGACAGTTTCTTCACCCCTCCACTTT
cdr3_aa: CASSPWRTVSSPLHF

j_call: TRBJ2-3
clone_size: -
cdr3_length: 17
v_call: TRBV29-1
d_call: -
cdr3_nt: TGCAGCGTTGTAGTGGGGAGACCGGGACAATGGGCAGATACGCAGTATTTT
cdr3_aa: CSVVVGRPGQWADTQYF

j_call: TRBJ1-2
clone_size: -
cdr3_length: 14
v_call: TRBV5-1
d_call: -
cdr3_nt: TGCGCCAGCAGCTTTTCGGGGTCCGACTATGGCTACACCTTC
cdr3_aa: CASSFSGSDYGYTF

j_call: TRBJ2-7
clone_size: few
cdr3_length: 16
v_call: TRBV4-2
d_call: TRBD2
cdr3_nt: TGTGCCAGCAGCCCAGGACTAGCGGGGGGCCCCTACGAGCAGTACTTC
cdr3_aa: CASSPGLAGGPYEQYF

j_call: TRBJ1-2
clone_size: once
cdr3_length: 12
v_call: TRBV6-5
d_call: TRBD1
cdr3_nt: TGCGCCAGCAGTCCACAGGGGAACGGCTACACCTTC
cdr3_aa: CASSPQGNGYTF

j_call: TRBJ2-7
clone_size: once
cdr3_length: 14
v_call: TRBV10-1
d_call: TRBD1
cdr3_nt: TGCGCCAGCAGCCGGGACAGGGGACCCTACGAGCAGTACTTC
cdr3_aa: CASSRDRGPYEQYF

j_call: TRBJ2-3
clone_size: -
cdr3_length: 16
v_call: TRBV5-6
d_call: -
cdr3_nt: TGTGCCAGCACCCCACCCCAGGGGAAGTACACAGATACGCAGTATTTT
cdr3_aa: CASTPPQGKYTDTQYF

j_call: TRBJ1-4
clone_size: -
cdr3_length: 12
v_call: TRBV6-1
d_call: -
cdr3_nt: TGTGCCAGCACGGGCGAGGGTGAAAAACTGTTTTTT
cdr3_aa: CASTGEGEKLFF

j_call: TRBJ1-4
clone_size: -
cdr3_length: 18
v_call: TRBV4-1
d_call: -
cdr3_nt: TGCGCCAGCAGCCAAGGTCCTTGGAAGGGAGGGCCTAATGAAAAACTGTTTTTT
cdr3_aa: CASSQGPWKGGPNEKLFF

j_call: TRBJ1-1
clone_size: -
cdr3_length: 14
v_call: TRBV2
d_call: -
cdr3_nt: TGTGCCAGCAGTGAAGCGTTCCGGGGCACTGAAGCTTTCTTT
cdr3_aa: CASSEAFRGTEAFF

j_call: TRBJ1-4
clone_size: -
cdr3_length: 16
v_call: TRBV4-2
d_call: TRBD1
cdr3_nt: TGTGCCAGCAGCCTAACCGTCGGGACAGGGGAAGAAAAACTGTTTTTT
cdr3_aa: CASSLTVGTGEEKLFF

j_call: TRBJ2-7
clone_size: -
cdr3_length: 14
v_call: TRBV7-9
d_call: TRBD1
cdr3_nt: TGTGCCAGCAGAAGTACAGGGGCCCCCTACGAGCAGTACTTC
cdr3_aa: CASRSTGAPYEQYF

j_call: TRBJ2-1
clone_size: -
cdr3_length: 16
v_call: TRBV5-4
d_call: -
cdr3_nt: TGTGCCAGCAGCTTAGCCCTCCAAGGAGTAGGTGATGAGCAGTTCTTC
cdr3_aa: CASSLALQGVGDEQFF

j_call: TRBJ1-3
clone_size: -
cdr3_length: 12
v_call: TRBV19
d_call: TRBD1
cdr3_nt: TGTGCCAGTAGTAACCGGGACAGGGAAGTATATTTT
cdr3_aa: CASSNRDREVYF